This entry lists 24 T cell receptor beta chains sequenced from one sample in a study of blood T cells in healthy people across ages. A second about 7 to 11 cycle PCR used barcoded and J-beta primers. TCRdb processed the 5' RACE reads anew with MiXCR; each CDR3 protein has one entry. The table includes about 1.5 million distinct CDR3 sequences, less than 45% detected once. The material sequenced was blood. The receptors originated from a woman aged 18-29 years in good health.

V usage is TRBV27 and J usage is TRBJ2-1; D is perhaps TRBD2 (6 bases). Germline V gene sequence: CDR1 MNHEY, CDR2 SMNVEV (reference sequence). V lost 6 bases and J 4 bases, leaving 13 bases between the germline ends. The CDR3 consists of 14 residues. Here the CDR3 reads CASSPTSIYNEQFF. The CDR3 DNA sequence: TGTGCCAGCAGCCCGACTAGTATTTACAATGAGCAGTTCTTC.

This chain uses TRBV5-1 with TRBJ1-1; 9 bases map to TRBD1. Germline CDR1 SGHRS, CDR2 YFSETQ. CDR3 length: 14 residues. Trimming removed 7 bases from V and 4 bases from J; junction bases left unmatched: 8. CDR3 amino acids: CASSGGTGTTEAFF. The CDR3, as DNA: TGCGCCAGCTCCGGGGGGACAGGGACCACTGAAGCTTTCTTT.

Note on this clonotype: An end of the junction does not agree with germline; a read error may underlie this. The chain joins TRBV3-1 to TRBJ2-4; 9 nucleotides align to TRBD1. Germline V CDR1 and CDR2: LGHDT, YNNKEL (reference sequence). This CDR3 region has 15 residues. CDR3 sequence reads: CVSNPTGTGTWEQYF. CDR3 nucleotides: TGTGTCAGCAACCCCACCGGGACAGGGACTTGGGAGCAGTACTTC.

Notes on this clonotype: This may arise from a read error, as a much more abundant clone is one base away. The chain employs TRBV6-6 and TRBJ2-1; 7 bases align to TRBD1. The CDR3 sequence is 16 residues long. Germline values: CDR1 MNHNY, CDR2 SVGAGI (reference sequence). V lost 2 bases to trimming and J lost 3 bases; unmatched junction nucleotides: 7. The CDR3 sequence: CASSYTGQSLYNEQFF. In DNA form, the CDR3 reads TGTGCCAGCAGTTACACGGGACAGTCCCTCTACAATGAGCAGTTCTTC.

The V and J genes are TRBV11-2 and TRBJ2-3, with D possibly TRBD2 on 6 matching bases. The CDR3 runs 15 residues. Trimming left V 1 base short and J 7 bases short, with 15 bases between. Germline assignment: CDR1 SGHAT and CDR2 FQNNGV. The CDR3 protein is CASSLVRGTVYTQYF. CDR3 sequence (DNA): TGTGCCAGCAGCTTAGTCCGCGGGACGGTGTATACGCAGTATTTT.

The chain joins TRBV29-1 to TRBJ2-4; TRBD2 is a possible D gene (5 bases). This CDR3 comprises 14 residues. V lost 0 bases and J lost 8, with 14 bases in between. Germline V gives CDR1 SQVTM, CDR2 ANQGSEA. CDR3 coding DNA: TGCAGCGTTGAAGATCGGGCGGGTCAGTACATTCAGTACTTC. Encoded protein: CSVEDRAGQYIQYF.

Only a few counts were recorded for this clonotype. This chain joins TRBV21-1 and TRBJ2-1; whether TRBD1, the table's D call, matches the DNA was not checked. TRBV21-1 is deemed a pseudogene. CDR3 size: 15 residues. The CDR3 loop is CASNKGGRAYNEQFF. The CDR3, as DNA: TGTGCCAGCAACAAGGGGGGAAGAGCTTACAATGAGCAGTTCTTC.

This clonotype occurred a few times. The rearrangement joins TRBV29-1 to TRBJ2-6; a weak D match, TRBD2 (6 bases). V lost 6 bases and J 4 bases, leaving 13 bases between the germline ends. The CDR3 is 14 residues long. CDR1 SQVTM and CDR2 ANQGSEA come from the germline V gene. CDR3 in amino acids: CSVSAGSGANVLTF. The CDR3 bases are TGCAGCGTGTCCGCGGGGTCCGGGGCCAACGTCCTGACTTTC.

This clonotype was recorded a few times. The chain employs TRBV20-1 and TRBJ1-1; D is uncertain. The CDR3 is 14 amino acids. Germline CDR1 and CDR2: DFQATT and SNEGSKA (reference sequence). Trimming pared 6 bases from V and 1 base from J, leaving 15 bases between. CDR3 region: CSALVVQTNTEAFF. The CDR3 coding sequence is TGCAGTGCCCTAGTGGTCCAAACGAACACTGAAGCTTTCTTT.

The chain employs TRBV7-9 and TRBJ1-2; 8 positions match TRBD1. The CDR3 runs to 16 residues. Losses at the gene ends were 2 bases for V and 3 bases for J; bases not matched to a gene: 8. The germline V gene has CDR1 SEHNR and CDR2 FQNEAQ (reference sequence). This chain's CDR3 is CASSLSPGGRHYGYTF. CDR3 nucleotide sequence: TGTGCCAGCAGCTTATCTCCAGGGGGCAGACACTATGGCTACACCTTC.

The rearrangement joins TRBV7-8 to TRBJ2-5, with D unclear. The J call is doubtful: the DNA matches TRBJ2-1 better. The CDR3 contains 14 residues. Germline V gene data show CDR1 as SGHVS and CDR2 as FQNEAQ. The CDR3 DNA follows: TGTGCCAGCAGCGTCCTGACTGGGCAAGAGACCCAGTTCTTC. It specifies CASSVLTGQETQFF.

The J gene is TRBJ2-5, the V gene TRBV27; the D gene could be TRBD1 or TRBD2 (7 bases each). The closer fit of TRBJ2-7 to the DNA end suggests the J call may be wrong. CDR3 size: 15 residues. The germline CDR1 and CDR2 sequences are MNHEY and SMNVEV (reference sequence). The CDR3 DNA reads as TGTGCCAGCAGTTTATCAGCGGGACAGAACTACGAGCAGTACTTC. It specifies CASSLSAGQNYEQYF.

The genes are TRBV29-1 and TRBJ1-2; TRBD1 matches at 7 bases. The CDR3 runs to 14 residues. Germline values: CDR1 SQVTM, CDR2 ANQGSEA. J lost 2 bases, V lost 5 bases, and 8 bases had no gene match. CDR3 DNA: TGCAGCGTTCGTACAGGGGCTTCCAACTATGGCTACACCTTC. It specifies CSVRTGASNYGYTF.

CDR3 region: CASSLTQRDTQYF. The CDR3 DNA follows: TGTGCCAGCAGCTTAACACAGCGAGATACGCAGTATTTT. The gene calls are TRBV11-3 and TRBJ2-3; D gene unclear. Germline V gives CDR1 SGHNT, CDR2 YENEEA. The germline V and J ends were trimmed by 2 bases and 5 bases, with 8 bases remaining between them. The CDR3 is 13 amino acids. The full variable domain, in which reference TRBV11-3 and TRBJ2-3 provide the parts outside the CDR3, is EAGVVQSPRYKIIEKKQPVAFWCNPISGHNTLYWYLQNLGQGPELLIRYENEEAVDDSQLPKDRFSAERLKGVDSTLKIQPAELGDSAVYLCASSLTQRDTQYFGPGTRLTVL.

The gene calls are TRBV24-1 and TRBJ2-3; D perhaps matches TRBD1 (6 bases). The CDR3 has 14 amino acids. The germline V gene encodes CDR1 KGHDR and CDR2 SFDVKD. V lost 6 bases and J 0 bases, leaving 9 bases between the germline ends. The CDR3 region has the DNA TGTGCCACCAGTACAGGGTTGAGCACAGATACGCAGTATTTT. Amino acid sequence: CATSTGLSTDTQYF.

This chain joins TRBV4-1 and TRBJ1-5, with 7 bases matching TRBD1. The CDR3 runs 14 residues. V shed 3 bases and J 4 bases; nucleotides not matched to a gene: 3. CDR1 MGHRA and CDR2 YSYEKL come from the germline V gene. The CDR3 bases are TGCGCCAGCAGCCAGTTACAGGGGAATCAGCCCCAGCATTTT. Protein: CASSQLQGNQPQHF.

This clonotype was seen ten or more times. J is TRBJ1-2 and V is TRBV10-3; the match to TRBD1 covers 7 bases. Germline loops: CDR1 ENHRY, CDR2 SYGVKD. V was clipped by 0 bases and J by 5 bases; unmatched bases: 0. The CDR3 consists of 13 residues. The CDR3 is CAISESTGYGYTF. The CDR3 coding sequence is TGTGCCATCAGTGAGTCGACAGGGTATGGCTACACCTTC.

The V gene is TRBV27, the J gene TRBJ2-7, with D perhaps assigned TRBD1 or TRBD2 (5 bases each). Germline CDR1 and CDR2: MNHEY and SMNVEV (reference sequence). This CDR3 spans 17 amino acids. V dropped 0 bases and J dropped 0 bases, with 15 bases sitting between them. The CDR3 coding sequence is TGTGCCAGCAGTTTATCCCCCAGGGCACTAGACTCCTACGAGCAGTACTTC. It encodes CASSLSPRALDSYEQYF.

In DNA, the CDR3 is TGTGCCACCATCGGGACAGGGGTTACCTACGAGCAGTACTTC. The encoded protein is CATIGTGVTYEQYF. The chain carries TRBV2 and TRBJ2-7; 10 bases fit TRBD1. V lost 10 bases, J lost 2 bases, and 8 bases stayed unmatched. Germline CDR1 reads SNHLY; CDR2 reads FYNNEI. The CDR3 is 14 amino acids.

This clonotype has only a few counts. The rearrangement links TRBV15 to TRBJ2-3, with 10 bases that match TRBD1. The J segment lost 4 bases and the V segment lost 5 bases, leaving 12 bases of the junction unmatched. This CDR3 is built from 17 residues. The germline V gene encodes CDR1 LNHNV and CDR2 YYDKDF (reference sequence). CDR3 in amino acids: CATSYRDRGPTADTQYF. CDR3 DNA sequence: TGTGCCACCAGCTACCGGGACAGGGGTCCGACGGCAGATACGCAGTATTTT.

This clonotype was detected a few times. The chain recombines TRBV12-3 or TRBV12-4 with TRBJ1-1; 8 bases agree with TRBD1. V shed 4 bases, J shed 1 base, and the junction held 5 bases outside the gene matches. This CDR3 has 15 residues. In DNA, the CDR3 is TGTGCCAGCAGTTCCGGGACAGGCTCGAACACTGAAGCTTTCTTT. Translated: CASSSGTGSNTEAFF.

The chain couples TRBV29-1 to TRBJ1-2; 7 bases match TRBD1. V was pared by 0 bases and J by 6 bases, with 13 bases of the junction left unmatched. The CDR3 length is 16 residues. In germline, CDR1 is SQVTM, CDR2 ANQGSEA. The CDR3, as DNA: TGCAGCGTTGAAGATTCCGACAGGGTCGGAAACCATGGCTACACCTTC. It specifies CSVEDSDRVGNHGYTF. The whole variable domain, filled in from reference TRBV29-1 and TRBJ1-2, reads SAVISQKPSRDICQRGTSLTIQCQVDSQVTMMFWYRQQPGQSLTLIATANQGSEATYESGFVIDKFPISRPNLTFSTLTVSNMSPEDSSIYLCSVEDSDRVGNHGYTFGSGTRLTVV.

The chain combines TRBV4-1 with TRBJ2-4, with 10 nucleotides matching TRBD1. The CDR3 contains 13 residues. V gave up 7 bases and J gave up 13 bases; unmatched junction bases: 10. The V gene's germline CDR1 is MGHRA and CDR2 YSYEKL. This CDR3 reads CASKGTGAWEQYF. CDR3 nucleotides: TGCGCCAGCAAAGGGACAGGGGCATGGGAGCAGTACTTC.

With respect to this clonotype: A much larger clone lies a single base off, so this may be a read error. CDR3 in amino acids: CAISESPRGSSLNEQYF. DNA of the CDR3: TGTGCCATCAGTGAGTCTCCGCGGGGGAGCAGTTTGAATGAGCAGTACTTC. The rearrangement links TRBV10-3 to TRBJ2-5; 7 nucleotides agree with TRBD2. The ends lost 0 bases at V and 11 bases at J; junction bases unmatched: 18. The CDR3 loop spans 17 amino acids. The germline V gene encodes CDR1 ENHRY and CDR2 SYGVKD.